The rows below give T cell receptor beta chains drawn from one sample of a study of blood T cell repertoires in COVID-19. TCRdb's table, derived via immunoSEQ multiplex PCR, lists solely in-frame clones and lacks some. The sample has roughly 250,000 clones; 80% to 90% are singletons. The sequencing input was PBMCs or T cells enriched from blood (not recorded which). The receptors here all came from a woman under 30 who had recovered from COVID-19. CDR3s include the opening cysteine and the closing phenylalanine or tryptophan. A row's size may be missing; if present it is once, few, many or a size class.

clone_size	v_call	j_call	cdr3_aa
-	TRBV18	TRBJ1-3	CASSPMRDSGNTIYF
-	TRBV9	TRBJ2-1	CASSVAGNNEQFF
-	TRBV24-1	TRBJ2-2	CATSDFYRGPNTGELFF
once	TRBV19	TRBJ1-2	CASKPRGDLYGYTF
-	TRBV13	TRBJ2-7	CASSLRVSYEQYF
-	TRBV5-1	TRBJ2-7	CASRGDSYEQYF
-	TRBV10-2	TRBJ2-7	CASSEFTYEQYF
-	TRBV9	TRBJ2-3	CASSREASTDTQYF
-	TRBV24-1	TRBJ2-1	CATSVTGSYNEQFF
few	TRBV6-6	TRBJ2-7	CASRHRTTYEQYF
-	TRBV6-5	TRBJ1-5	CASGRDTHQPQHF
once	TRBV27	TRBJ1-2	CASSPQGWGYTF
-	TRBV5-1	TRBJ1-1	CASSRRELGSASEAFF
-	TRBV6-5	TRBJ1-2	CASRRGQANGYTF
-	TRBV5-1	TRBJ1-2	CASSAENYGYTF
-	TRBV9	TRBJ2-5	CASKGGETQYF